Listed below are T cell receptor beta chains from one sample, sequenced in a study of control samples from healthy donors and cancer patients. Produced via immunoSEQ multiplex PCR; TCRdb's table is partial and in-frame only. The profile shows around 150,000 clones, about 90% of them singletons. The specimen was blood. These TCRs come from a man between 18 and 29 years old in good health. The CDR3 runs from the conserved cysteine through the conserved F or W. Each record gives: CDR3 protein, CDR3 DNA, V gene, CDR3 length, J gene, D gene, clone size. The D gene is left open where the match is weak. Not all rows give a size; the values are once, few, many and, for expanded clones, a class.

CDR3 protein: CASSASGGTNEQFF
CDR3 DNA: TGTGCCAGCAGTGCTAGCGGGGGGACGAATGAGCAGTTCTTC
V gene: TRBV6-4
CDR3 length: 14
J gene: TRBJ2-1
D gene: TRBD2
clone size: .

CDR3 protein: CSVEDRDGYTF
CDR3 DNA: TGCAGCGTTGAAGACAGGGATGGCTACACCTTC
V gene: TRBV29-1
CDR3 length: 11
J gene: TRBJ1-2
D gene: .
clone size: .

CDR3 protein: CASSLDRTGGTDTQYF
CDR3 DNA: TGCGCCAGCAGCCTAGATAGGACAGGGGGCACAGATACGCAGTATTTT
V gene: TRBV4-1
CDR3 length: 16
J gene: TRBJ2-3
D gene: TRBD1
clone size: .

CDR3 protein: CASTREGSYEQYF
CDR3 DNA: TGTGCCAGCACCAGAGAGGGCTCCTACGAGCAGTACTTC
V gene: TRBV13
CDR3 length: 13
J gene: TRBJ2-7
D gene: .
clone size: .

CDR3 protein: CASSLDSGISYEQYF
CDR3 DNA: TGCGCCAGCAGCTTGGACTCCGGAATCTCCTACGAGCAGTACTTC
V gene: TRBV5-1
CDR3 length: 15
J gene: TRBJ2-7
D gene: .
clone size: .

CDR3 protein: CASSVAPGVNTGELFF
CDR3 DNA: TGTGCCAGCAGCGTAGCGCCAGGGGTAAACACCGGGGAGCTGTTTTTT
V gene: TRBV9
CDR3 length: 16
J gene: TRBJ2-2
D gene: .
clone size: once

CDR3 protein: CASSLTSPPYEQYF
CDR3 DNA: TGTGCCAGCAGCTTAACTTCCCCTCCCTACGAGCAGTACTTC
V gene: TRBV7-2
CDR3 length: 14
J gene: TRBJ2-7
D gene: .
clone size: .

CDR3 protein: CASSLVLGDSYEQYF
CDR3 DNA: TGTGCCAGCAGCTTAGTATTAGGTGACTCCTACGAGCAGTACTTC
V gene: TRBV7-2
CDR3 length: 15
J gene: TRBJ2-7
D gene: .
clone size: .

CDR3 protein: CASSGRVTDTQYF
CDR3 DNA: TGTGCCAGCAGTGGCAGGGTGACAGATACGCAGTATTTT
V gene: TRBV2
CDR3 length: 13
J gene: TRBJ2-3
D gene: .
clone size: .

CDR3 protein: CSVRDRGQPEAFF
CDR3 DNA: TGCAGCGTCCGGGACAGGGGTCAGCCTGAAGCTTTCTTT
V gene: TRBV29-1
CDR3 length: 13
J gene: TRBJ1-1
D gene: TRBD1
clone size: .

CDR3 protein: CASRGPGDSNQPQHF
CDR3 DNA: TGTGCCAGTAGGGGACCAGGGGATAGCAATCAGCCCCAGCATTTT
V gene: TRBV19
CDR3 length: 15
J gene: TRBJ1-5
D gene: .
clone size: .

CDR3 protein: CASSRVGQGDYEQYF
CDR3 DNA: TGTGCCAGCAGCCGAGTCGGACAGGGGGACTACGAGCAGTACTTC
V gene: TRBV28
CDR3 length: 15
J gene: TRBJ2-7
D gene: TRBD1
clone size: .

CDR3 protein: CASTRGYDYNEQFF
CDR3 DNA: TGTGCCAGCACCAGGGGATACGACTACAATGAGCAGTTCTTC
V gene: TRBV28
CDR3 length: 14
J gene: TRBJ2-1
D gene: .
clone size: .

CDR3 protein: CASSHVDRPPSAEASGYTF
CDR3 DNA: TGTGCCAGCAGCCATGTAGACAGGCCCCCGAGCGCGGAGGCGAGTGGCTACACCTTC
V gene: TRBV16
CDR3 length: 19
J gene: TRBJ1-2
D gene: .
clone size: .

CDR3 protein: CASSATQGNGYTF
CDR3 DNA: TGTGCCAGCAGCGCCACACAGGGAAACGGCTACACCTTC
V gene: TRBV7-9
CDR3 length: 13
J gene: TRBJ1-2
D gene: .
clone size: few

CDR3 protein: CASSYSGVRGDGGYTF
CDR3 DNA: TGTGCCAGCAGTTACTCAGGCGTCAGGGGAGATGGGGGCTACACCTTC
V gene: TRBV6-6
CDR3 length: 16
J gene: TRBJ1-2
D gene: .
clone size: once

CDR3 protein: CAWNVQGSTDTQYF
CDR3 DNA: TGTGCCTGGAACGTGCAGGGTAGCACAGATACGCAGTATTTT
V gene: TRBV30
CDR3 length: 14
J gene: TRBJ2-3
D gene: .
clone size: .

CDR3 protein: CAWSGGTSGVKYNEQFF
CDR3 DNA: TGTGCCTGGAGTGGGGGGACTAGCGGCGTTAAATACAATGAGCAGTTCTTC
V gene: TRBV30
CDR3 length: 17
J gene: TRBJ2-1
D gene: TRBD2
clone size: .

CDR3 protein: CASSLFQGLGYTF
CDR3 DNA: TGTGCCAGCAGCTTATTCCAGGGACTTGGCTACACCTTC
V gene: TRBV11-2
CDR3 length: 13
J gene: TRBJ1-2
D gene: .
clone size: .

CDR3 protein: CASSEYRVGDETQYF
CDR3 DNA: TGTGCCAGCAGCGAGTACAGGGTGGGGGATGAGACCCAGTACTTC
V gene: TRBV11-2
CDR3 length: 15
J gene: TRBJ2-5
D gene: .
clone size: .

CDR3 protein: CASSSTPSYEQYF
CDR3 DNA: TGTGCCAGCAGCTCCACCCCGAGCTACGAGCAGTACTTC
V gene: TRBV5-5
CDR3 length: 13
J gene: TRBJ2-7
D gene: .
clone size: .

CDR3 protein: CASSLEAGSYEQYF
CDR3 DNA: TGCGCCAGCAGCTTGGAGGCGGGGTCCTACGAGCAGTACTTC
V gene: TRBV5-1
CDR3 length: 14
J gene: TRBJ2-7
D gene: .
clone size: .

CDR3 protein: CASRGLATNQPQHF
CDR3 DNA: TGTGCCAGTAGGGGTCTGGCCACTAATCAGCCCCAGCATTTT
V gene: TRBV19
CDR3 length: 14
J gene: TRBJ1-5
D gene: .
clone size: .

CDR3 protein: CASSHRASEQFF
CDR3 DNA: TGTGCCAGCAGTCACAGGGCTAGTGAGCAGTTCTTC
V gene: TRBV12-3/TRBV12-4
CDR3 length: 12
J gene: TRBJ2-1
D gene: .
clone size: .

CDR3 protein: CAWEPGQGAYEQYF
CDR3 DNA: TGTGCCTGGGAACCGGGACAGGGGGCCTACGAGCAGTACTTC
V gene: TRBV30
CDR3 length: 14
J gene: TRBJ2-7
D gene: TRBD1
clone size: .

CDR3 protein: CACWSPGDGYTF
CDR3 DNA: TGTGCCTGCTGGTCCCCAGGGGATGGCTACACCTTC
V gene: TRBV30
CDR3 length: 12
J gene: TRBJ1-2
D gene: .
clone size: .

CDR3 protein: CASSLWGTSGSAASEQFF
CDR3 DNA: TGTGCCAGCAGTTTGTGGGGGACTAGCGGGTCTGCGGCATCTGAGCAGTTCTTC
V gene: TRBV28
CDR3 length: 18
J gene: TRBJ2-1
D gene: TRBD2
clone size: .

CDR3 protein: CASSRQGYNSPLHF
CDR3 DNA: TGTGCCAGCAGCCGACAGGGCTATAATTCACCCCTCCACTTT
V gene: TRBV16
CDR3 length: 14
J gene: TRBJ1-6
D gene: TRBD1
clone size: few

CDR3 protein: CASSITGNTEAFF
CDR3 DNA: TGTGCCAGCAGCATCACAGGGAACACTGAAGCTTTCTTT
V gene: TRBV13
CDR3 length: 13
J gene: TRBJ1-1
D gene: .
clone size: .

CDR3 protein: CASSRQGNSQPQHF
CDR3 DNA: TGTGCCAGCAGCCGACAGGGGAATAGTCAGCCCCAGCATTTT
V gene: TRBV9
CDR3 length: 14
J gene: TRBJ1-5
D gene: TRBD1
clone size: .

CDR3 protein: CASSAPRGGRTGWREETQYF
CDR3 DNA: TGTGCCAGCAGTGCACCGAGAGGGGGTCGGACAGGATGGCGGGAAGAGACCCAGTACTTC
V gene: TRBV6-1
CDR3 length: 20
J gene: TRBJ2-5
D gene: TRBD1
clone size: .

CDR3 protein: CASSQEGCTNNEQFF
CDR3 DNA: TGTGCCAGCAGCCAAGAGGGCTGTACAAACAATGAGCAGTTCTTC
V gene: TRBV4-2
CDR3 length: 15
J gene: TRBJ2-1
D gene: .
clone size: .

CDR3 protein: CSVEVAGGNTIYF
CDR3 DNA: TGCAGCGTCGAAGTAGCGGGTGGAAACACCATATATTTT
V gene: TRBV29-1
CDR3 length: 13
J gene: TRBJ1-3
D gene: .
clone size: .

CDR3 protein: CASSQEGHPQQPQHF
CDR3 DNA: TGTGCCAGCAGCCAAGAGGGACATCCCCAACAGCCCCAGCATTTT
V gene: TRBV4-2
CDR3 length: 15
J gene: TRBJ1-5
D gene: .
clone size: .

CDR3 protein: CASSQRSGNTIYF
CDR3 DNA: TGTGCCAGCTCGCAGCGCTCTGGAAACACCATATATTTT
V gene: TRBV6-5
CDR3 length: 13
J gene: TRBJ1-3
D gene: .
clone size: .

CDR3 protein: CASSLTPRDTQYF
CDR3 DNA: TGTGCCAGCAGCTTAACCCCCCGGGATACGCAGTATTTT
V gene: TRBV12-3/TRBV12-4
CDR3 length: 13
J gene: TRBJ2-3
D gene: .
clone size: .

CDR3 protein: CASSQGEEGNYYNEQFF
CDR3 DNA: TGTGCCAGCAGCCAAGGAGAGGAGGGAAACTACTACAATGAGCAGTTCTTC
V gene: TRBV4-2
CDR3 length: 17
J gene: TRBJ2-1
D gene: .
clone size: .

CDR3 protein: CASSSQGGRVTEAFF
CDR3 DNA: TGCGCCAGCAGCTCACAAGGGGGGCGGGTTACTGAAGCTTTCTTT
V gene: TRBV5-1
CDR3 length: 15
J gene: TRBJ1-1
D gene: .
clone size: once

CDR3 protein: CSVVTRQDDSGANVLTF
CDR3 DNA: TGCAGCGTTGTTACGAGACAGGACGACTCTGGGGCCAACGTCCTGACTTTC
V gene: TRBV29-1
CDR3 length: 17
J gene: TRBJ2-6
D gene: .
clone size: .

CDR3 protein: CASSLGSVRRQYF
CDR3 DNA: TGTGCCAGCAGTTTAGGCTCAGTCCGGAGGCAGTACTTC
V gene: TRBV12-3/TRBV12-4
CDR3 length: 13
J gene: TRBJ2-7
D gene: .
clone size: .

CDR3 protein: CASSYSLLRRDIYGYTF
CDR3 DNA: TGTGCCAGCAGTTACTCGCTCCTTCGCCGGGACATCTATGGCTACACCTTC
V gene: TRBV6-2/TRBV6-3
CDR3 length: 17
J gene: TRBJ1-2
D gene: .
clone size: .

CDR3 protein: CASGQSNYGYTF
CDR3 DNA: TGTGCTAGTGGACAGTCTAACTATGGCTACACCTTC
V gene: TRBV12-5
CDR3 length: 12
J gene: TRBJ1-2
D gene: .
clone size: .

CDR3 protein: CASSPVGVDTGELFF
CDR3 DNA: TGTGCCAGCTCACCGGTAGGGGTGGACACCGGGGAGCTGTTTTTT
V gene: TRBV18
CDR3 length: 15
J gene: TRBJ2-2
D gene: .
clone size: .

CDR3 protein: CSGSPRAGNSNQPQHF
CDR3 DNA: TGCAGCGGTTCCCCTAGGGCAGGGAATAGCAATCAGCCCCAGCATTTT
V gene: TRBV29-1
CDR3 length: 16
J gene: TRBJ1-5
D gene: .
clone size: .

CDR3 protein: CASSAGSPSHSPLHF
CDR3 DNA: TGTGCCAGCAGCGCCGGGTCTCCCTCCCACTCACCCCTCCACTTT
V gene: TRBV6-5
CDR3 length: 15
J gene: TRBJ1-6
D gene: .
clone size: .

CDR3 protein: CATSRDRQEARAFF
CDR3 DNA: TGTGCCACCAGCAGAGATAGACAGGAGGCAAGAGCTTTCTTT
V gene: TRBV15
CDR3 length: 14
J gene: TRBJ1-1
D gene: .
clone size: .